This TCR beta chain was obtained from a study of blood T cell repertoires in COVID-19. In the study overall: Material from acute and convalescent COVID-19 was sourced from the United States, Italy and Spain.

Original analysis: Estimation of nucleated cell counts was performed using reference gene primer amplification. Profiled with immunoSEQ multiplex PCR; TCRdb holds only in-frame clones, not every one. The DNA gave D and trimming, while V, J and clone size come from that table. The sample has approximately 300,000 clones; more than 70% are singletons. Seattle patient enrollment occurred during active infection, with longitudinal follow-up thereafter. Germline assignment: CDR1 MGHRA and CDR2 YSYEKL. This CDR3 has 15 residues. After removal of 4 bases from V and 5 bases from J, the junction contained 8 bases not matched to a gene.

The sequence derives from a woman aged 25 to 39 with COVID-19, enrolled during active disease. V is TRBV4-1 and J is TRBJ2-1, with 7 bases that match TRBD1. Material: peripheral blood. This CDR3 is CASSRETGRDNEQFF. CDR3 nucleotide sequence: TGCGCCAGCAGCCGAGAGACAGGGCGGGACAATGAGCAGTTCTTC.